The 23 T cell receptor beta chains reported below all come from one sample, sequenced in a study of tumor and adjacent non-tumor tissue in lung cancer. The library came from three nested PCR rounds adapted from ARM-PCR protocols. TCRdb re-called the multiplex PCR reads through MiXCR, storing one row per CDR3 protein. The data hold roughly 120,000 distinct CDR3 sequences, with approximately 84% observed a single time. This sample's RNA came from whole unsorted tissue. Sequenced: lung tumor tissue. The receptors come from a man in his 70s with non-small cell lung cancer.

Note on this clonotype: One end of the junction is discordant with germline, which a read error may explain. V is TRBV11-2 and J is TRBJ1-6; D might be TRBD1 (5 bases). The CDR3 runs to 18 residues. Germline V gene lookup returns CDR1 SGHAT and CDR2 FQNNGV. DNA of the CDR3: TGTGCTAGCAGCGCCAGGGCCGGGGGTTCATCCTATAATTCACTCCTCCACTTT. Encoded protein: CASSARAGGSSYNSLLHF.

A remark on this clonotype: Compared with germline, one end of the junction differs, possibly owing to a read error. The chain is built from TRBV11-2 and TRBJ2-2; D perhaps matches TRBD2 (5 bases). This CDR3 contains 14 residues. Germline V lookup: CDR1 SGHAT, CDR2 FQNNGV. CDR3 residues: CASITQGYTGELFF. CDR3 in DNA: TGTGCCAGCATCACCCAAGGCTACACCGGGGAGTTGTTTTTT.

As concerns this clonotype: Relative to the germline gene, one junction end is altered; a read error may explain this. The chain has TRBV28 and TRBJ1-2, with D possibly matching TRBD1 (5 bases). CDR1 is MDHEN and CDR2 is SYDVKM in the germline V gene. The CDR3 is made up of 14 amino acids. The CDR3, as DNA: TGTGCCAGCGCCTGGGTGGGGCATAACTATGGCTACACTTTC. Translated, it gives CASAWVGHNYGYTF.

For this clonotype: The junction and the germline gene differ at one end; a read error may be behind it. The chain combines TRBV12-3 or TRBV12-4 with TRBJ1-6; 12 nucleotides line up with TRBD1. CDR3 length: 16 amino acids. This CDR3 is CASTFGTGGYNSPLHF. The DNA for the CDR3 is TGTGCCAGTACCTTCGGGACAGGGGGCTATAATTCACCCCTCCATTTT.

On this clonotype itself: The germline gene is not matched at one end of the junction; a read error may be the cause. This chain links TRBV11-2 with TRBJ2-2, with D possibly being TRBD2 (5 bases). This CDR3 is built from 14 residues. The germline gives CDR1 SGHAT, CDR2 FQNNGV. CDR3 protein: CVSSLEPNTGGLFF. For the CDR3, the DNA is TGTGTCAGCAGCTTAGAGCCGAACACCGGCGGGTTGTTTTTT.

This clonotype was seen only a few times. An end of the junction differs from the germline gene, which may be a read error. V and J are TRBV14 and TRBJ1-2, with D possibly matching TRBD1 (5 bases). This CDR3 contains 15 residues. Germline V CDR1 and CDR2: SGHDN, FVKESK. CDR3 DNA: TGTGCCAGCGGCATCCGACAGACCCCAGGAGATGGATACACCTTC. Translation: CASGIRQTPGDGYTF.

This rearrangement joins TRBV5-1 to TRBJ2-3, with no clear D. Germline V CDR1 and CDR2: SGHRS, YFSETQ. V was cut by 1 base and J by 1 base, with 13 bases left in between. This CDR3 contains 16 residues. The CDR3, as DNA: TGCGCCAGCAGCTTGTCCGGTCTAGTGGGCACAGATACGCAGTATTTT. Translating gives CASSLSGLVGTDTQYF.

The CDR3 spells CAGTSGTGGSGANVLTF. The CDR3 region has the DNA TGTGCCGGCACTTCCGGGACAGGGGGCTCTGGGGCCAACGTCCTGACTTTC. This chain joins TRBV6-5 and TRBJ2-6; 11 bases match TRBD1. The CDR3 runs 17 residues. Germline-derived CDR1 and CDR2 are MNHEY and SVGAGI. Losses at the gene ends were 11 bases for V and 0 bases for J; bases not matched to a gene: 9.

Remarks on this clonotype: The CDR3 carries no conserved terminal phenylalanine or tryptophan, so it likely arises from a read error. This chain links TRBV29-1 with TRBJ2-3; 10 bases agree with TRBD1. Germline V gives CDR1 SQVTM, CDR2 ANQGSEA. The CDR3 is 15 residues long. The ends lost 6 bases at V and 3 bases at J; junction bases unmatched: 9. In DNA form, the CDR3 reads TGCAGCGTCGCATCCGGGACAGGGGAAACAGATACGCAGTATTCT. It codes for CSVASGTGETDTQYS.

This clonotype has a count of ten or more. This chain joins TRBV5-4 and TRBJ2-7, with D tentatively TRBD1 (6 bases). V lost 3 bases and J lost 1, with 14 bases in between. The V gene's germline CDR1 is SGHNT and CDR2 YYREEE (reference sequence). This CDR3 contains 15 residues. The CDR3 nucleotides read TGTGCCAGCAGCTCCCTCGGACAGAAATCCTACGAGCAGTACTTC. Translated: CASSSLGQKSYEQYF.

Concerning this clonotype: The CDR3 does not close with the conserved phenylalanine or tryptophan, likely indicating a read error. The V and J genes are TRBV29-1 and TRBJ2-3; no clear D. The CDR3 spans 12 residues. Germline V gene lookup returns CDR1 SQVTM and CDR2 ANQGSEA. The CDR3 here is CSVDSYTDTQYS. CDR3 DNA: TGCAGCGTTGACAGTTACACAGATACACAGTATTCT.

Comments on this clonotype: At one boundary the junction diverges from the germline segment, which might be a read error. The chain employs TRBV29-1 and TRBJ2-7; 7 bases agree with TRBD1. This CDR3 has 16 residues. In germline, CDR1 is SQVTM, CDR2 ANQGSEA. CDR3: CSVEEKVTGLIYEQYF. The DNA for the CDR3 is TGCAGCGTTGAAGAAAAGGTGACAGGGTTGATCTACGAGCAGTATTTC.

Turning to this clonotype: The missing conserved phenylalanine or tryptophan at the end of this CDR3 makes a read error likely. The chain uses TRBV20-1 and TRBJ2-7, with a possible D match to TRBD1 (7 bases). The CDR3 has 15 residues. CDR1 and CDR2 (germline): DFQATT, SNEGSKA (reference sequence). This chain's CDR3 is CNARDGGTDTYEQYL. CDR3 coding DNA: TGCAATGCTAGAGATGGGGGGACAGACACCTACGAACAGTACTTG.

The chain links TRBV4-1 to TRBJ1-2; maybe TRBD1 (5 bases). Trimming cost V 2 bases and J 4 bases, with 11 bases left between them. In germline, CDR1 is MGHRA, CDR2 YSYEKL. The CDR3 spans 14 residues. The CDR3 sequence: CASSQMRGFYGYTF. The CDR3 bases are TGCGCCAGCAGCCAAATGAGGGGATTCTATGGCTACACCTTC.

Regarding this clonotype: An end of the junction differs from the germline gene, which may be a read error. The rearrangement links TRBV10-2 to TRBJ2-1; TRBD1 matches at 7 bases. CDR3 length: 13 residues. CDR1 is WSHSY and CDR2 is SAAADI in the germline V gene. CDR3 DNA sequence: TGTGTCAGCAAAGAGACAGGGCACAATGAACAGTTCTTC. This encodes CVSKETGHNEQFF.

A note on this clonotype: The junction and the germline gene differ at one end; a read error may be behind it. The chain employs TRBV6-1 and TRBJ1-5, with D possibly matching TRBD1 (5 bases). The CDR3 sequence is 16 residues long. CDR1 is MNHNS, CDR2 SASEGT, per germline. In DNA form, the CDR3 reads TGTGCCGGCAGTGGAGGTAGAGGGACCGTAAATCAGTCCCAGCATTTT. This sequence encodes CAGSGGRGTVNQSQHF.

Details on this clonotype: Likely a read error: the CDR3 ends without its conserved phenylalanine or tryptophan. The chain combines TRBV6-6 with TRBJ1-2; the match to TRBD1 covers 10 bases. The CDR3 spans 14 residues. Germline V gives CDR1 MNHNY, CDR2 SVGAGI (reference sequence). Trimming cost V 4 bases and J 7 bases; bases outside gene matches: 6. In DNA form, the CDR3 reads TGTGCCAGCAGTTCCGGGACAGGGGAATGTGGCTACACCTCC. Translating it yields CASSSGTGECGYTS.

J is TRBJ1-1 and V is TRBV11-2, with D perhaps matching TRBD1 (6 bases). This CDR3 spans 14 amino acids. Trimming removed 9 bases from V and 5 bases from J, with 19 bases in between. Germline V gene lookup returns CDR1 SGHAT and CDR2 FQNNGV. The CDR3 region has the DNA TGTGCCAGTAGATTCTGCGGGGGCCGGACTGAAGCTTTCTTT. Protein: CASRFCGGRTEAFF. The complete variable domain, with remaining parts taken from reference TRBV11-2 and TRBJ1-1, reads EAGVAQSPRYKIIEKRQSVAFWCNPISGHATLYWYQQILGQGPKLLIQFQNNGVVDDSQLPKDRFSAERLKGVDSTLKIQPAKLEDSAVYLCASRFCGGRTEAFFGQGTRLTVV.

Note on this clonotype: Its ends do not fully match the called genes, so a read error is possible. This chain joins TRBV28 and TRBJ1-1; D call uncertain. The CDR3 length is 15 residues. Germline assignment: CDR1 MDHEN and CDR2 SYDVKM. The CDR3, as DNA: TGTACCAGCAGTTTATGGCCCAGTTGCTACACTGAAGCGTTCTTT. It translates to CTSSLWPSCYTEAFF.

This clonotype has only one observation. The germline gene is not matched at one end of the junction; a read error may be the cause. V usage is TRBV4-1 and J usage is TRBJ1-1, with D tentatively TRBD1 (6 bases). The CDR3 consists of 16 residues. CDR1 and CDR2 from the germline V gene are MGHRA and YSYEKL. The CDR3 DNA reads as TGCACCAGCAGCCAAGATCTAAGGGGGAGGAACACTGAAGCTTTCTTT. Translated: CTSSQDLRGRNTEAFF.

About this clonotype itself: One end of the junction varies from germline; a read error may be responsible. V gene TRBV29-1 combines with J gene TRBJ1-2, with D hard to call. This CDR3 contains 16 residues. CDR1 is SQVTM, CDR2 ANQGSEA, per germline. DNA of the CDR3: TGTAGCATTGTTCCCTATCAATCCTCGGGAGAAGATGGCTACATCTTC. Amino acid sequence: CSIVPYQSSGEDGYIF.

On this clonotype: A read error may account for a junction end that differs from germline. The V and J genes are TRBV5-4 and TRBJ2-5; TRBD2 aligns across 7 bases. The CDR3 is 15 residues long. The germline V gene encodes CDR1 SGHNT and CDR2 YYREEE (reference sequence). The CDR3 region is CANSLAGVVGETQYF. The CDR3 DNA reads as TGCGCCAACAGCTTGGCGGGAGTTGTTGGGGAGACCCAGTACTTC.

The genes are TRBV6-2 or TRBV6-3 and TRBJ1-6; TRBD1 aligns across 9 bases. The CDR3 covers 16 residues. The trim removed 9 bases at V and 9 bases at J, leaving 15 bases unmatched. CDR1 is MNHEY and CDR2 is SVGEGT in the germline V gene. CDR3 bases: TGTGCCAGAAGAACCGGGACAGGGAGATCTATTTCACCCCTCCACTTT. The encoded protein is CARRTGTGRSISPLHF.